A single sample gave rise to the 14 T cell receptor beta chains below, sequenced in a study of graft-versus-host responses after intestinal transplantation. Data came from immunoSEQ multiplex PCR; TCRdb stores just in-frame clones and leaves some out. The sample consists of roughly 13,000 clones, about 30% of them appearing once. Responders that carried the CFSE label, around 200,000 of them, were plated with around 200,000 irradiated, violet-dye-labeled stimulator cells. The sample here was alloreactive CD8+ T cells from a mixed lymphocyte reaction culture, taken before intestinal transplant. Subset in this sample: CFSE-low proliferating T cells sorted from roughly six-day pre-transplant mixed lymphocyte reaction (GvH or HvG direction). Receptors originate from a human patient who received an intestinal transplant.

This clone was seen only a few times. The J gene is TRBJ2-7, the V gene TRBV6-1; TRBD1 agrees at 9 bases. V was pared by 1 base and J by 7 bases, with 11 bases of the junction left unmatched. The germline gives CDR1 MNHNS, CDR2 SASEGT. The CDR3 is 16 residues long. This CDR3 is CASSEGGTGWGGEQYF. The CDR3 DNA sequence: TGTGCCAGCAGTGAAGGGGGGACAGGGTGGGGTGGGGAGCAGTACTTC.

This clone has just one count. The chain is built from TRBV27 and TRBJ2-3; D might be TRBD1 (5 bases). Germline V CDR1 and CDR2: MNHEY, SMNVEV (reference sequence). The germline V and J ends were trimmed by 2 bases and 5 bases, with 11 bases remaining between them. CDR3 size: 14 residues. The CDR3 protein is CASSLRAGIDTQYF. CDR3 bases: TGTGCCAGCAGTTTACGGGCAGGGATAGATACGCAGTATTTT.

The chain has TRBV4-1 and TRBJ2-7; a weak D match, TRBD1 (5 bases). The CDR3 consists of 16 residues. CDR1 and CDR2 from the germline V gene are MGHRA and YSYEKL. Trimming removed 4 bases at V and 2 bases at J, with 18 bases between. The CDR3 region is CASSLDRGPKPYEQYF. CDR3 bases: TGCGCCAGCAGCCTAGATAGGGGTCCAAAGCCCTACGAGCAGTACTTC.

This clone was detected a few times. The rearrangement uses TRBV19 and TRBJ2-1; 14 bases are a match to TRBD2. With V trimmed by 9 bases and J by 1 base, 14 bases remained unmatched. The CDR3 spans 19 residues. The germline CDR1 and CDR2 sequences are LNHDA and SQIVND (reference sequence). This chain's CDR3 is CASSSTSGGAMGSYNEQFF. CDR3 sequence (DNA): TGTGCCAGCAGCTCGACTAGCGGGGGGGCAATGGGTTCCTACAATGAGCAGTTCTTC.

This clone was found a few times. The V call is TRBV5-4, the J call TRBJ2-2; D remains unclear. Germline V lookup: CDR1 SGHNT, CDR2 YYREEE (reference sequence). The V and J ends lost 3 bases and 6 bases respectively, with 12 bases between them. The CDR3 has 14 amino acids. CDR3 region: CASSSTPSAGELFF. CDR3 in DNA: TGTGCCAGCAGCTCCACCCCCTCAGCCGGGGAGCTGTTTTTT.

The chain joins TRBV5-2 to TRBJ1-2. TRBV5-2 is assigned pseudogene status. The CDR3 contains 17 residues. The CDR3 spells CASKVWREVRKTYGYTF. DNA of the CDR3: TGTGCCAGCAAAGTTTGGCGAGAGGTACGAAAGACCTATGGCTACACCTTC.

The chain recombines TRBV28 with TRBJ1-1; tentatively, D is TRBD1 (5 bases). The CDR3 contains 12 residues. Trimming removed 3 bases from V and 3 bases from J, with 5 bases in between. CDR1 and CDR2 from the germline V gene are MDHEN and SYDVKM. The CDR3 is CASSLGDTEAFF. CDR3 nucleotide sequence: TGTGCCAGCAGTTTGGGGGACACTGAAGCTTTCTTT.

The table lists this clone with a few counts. This chain connects TRBV6-6 to TRBJ2-7, with TRBD1 matching over 7 bases. The CDR3 loop spans 15 amino acids. Germline-derived CDR1 and CDR2 are MNHNY and SVGAGI (reference sequence). V shed 6 bases and J 3 bases; nucleotides not matched to a gene: 11. The CDR3 sequence: CASRYRTGGFYEQYF. The CDR3 DNA reads as TGTGCCAGCAGATACAGGACAGGCGGATTCTACGAGCAGTACTTC.

The V gene is TRBV6-6, the J gene TRBJ1-2, with D possibly TRBD1 on 6 matching bases. This CDR3 has 16 amino acids. V was pared by 1 base and J by 5 bases, with 17 bases between. Per the germline V gene, CDR1 is MNHNY and CDR2 is SVGAGI (reference sequence). CDR3 protein: CASSYFPGHLGYGYTF. Here the CDR3 DNA reads TGTGCCAGCAGTTACTTTCCGGGACATTTAGGGTATGGCTACACCTTC.

This chain uses TRBV2 with TRBJ2-2, with 9 bases aligning to TRBD1. CDR3 length: 16 residues. From germline, CDR1 is SNHLY and CDR2 FYNNEI. V gave up 1 base and J gave up 3 bases; unmatched junction bases: 3. CDR3 residues: CASSEVGTGYTGELFF. The CDR3 coding sequence is TGTGCCAGCAGTGAAGTCGGGACAGGGTACACCGGGGAGCTGTTTTTT. Using reference TRBV2 and TRBJ2-2 for the parts outside the CDR3, the full variable domain is EPEVTQTPSHQVTQMGQEVILRCVPISNHLYFYWYRQILGQKVEFLVSFYNNEISEKSEIFDDQFSVERPDGSNFTLKIRSTKLEDSAMYFCASSEVGTGYTGELFFGEGSRLTVL.

The chain joins TRBV4-1 to TRBJ2-7; a weak D match, TRBD1 (5 bases). Germline V CDR1 and CDR2: MGHRA, YSYEKL. The CDR3 is 14 amino acids. V was cut by 0 bases and J by 3 bases, with 9 bases left in between. The CDR3 DNA sequence: TGCGCCAGCAGCCAAGAAGGCAGGGTCTACGAGCAGTACTTC. As protein: CASSQEGRVYEQYF.

This rearrangement joins TRBV27 to TRBJ2-3, with D unresolved. The V and J ends lost 4 bases and 0 bases respectively, with 8 bases between them. In germline, CDR1 is MNHEY, CDR2 SMNVEV (reference sequence). There are 14 residues in the CDR3. CDR3 protein: CASSSGPSTDTQYF. The DNA for the CDR3 is TGTGCCAGCAGTTCTGGTCCTAGCACAGATACGCAGTATTTT.

The rearrangement joins TRBV28 to TRBJ1-1; tentatively, D is TRBD1 (6 bases). V shed 1 base and J shed 6 bases, with 12 bases lying between them. The CDR3 runs to 14 residues. Germline V gives CDR1 MDHEN, CDR2 SYDVKM. CDR3 bases: TGTGCCAGCAGTTTATTTAGGGGGAGGGCTGAAGCTTTCTTT. Translation gives CASSLFRGRAEAFF.

This clone was observed a few times. DNA for the CDR3: TGTGCCAGCAGTGTCTCAGGGGGCTTTGCCTACAATGAGCAGTTCTTC. Protein sequence: CASSVSGGFAYNEQFF. The chain joins TRBV6-4 to TRBJ2-1, with 8 bases identical to TRBD1. V trimming: 4 bases; J trimming: 2 bases; junction bases outside the gene matches: 7. CDR1 and CDR2 from the germline V gene are MRHNA and SNTAGT. The CDR3 is made up of 16 amino acids.